The clone carrying this TCR beta chain was seen a few times. Its antigen is unknown. Described time point: sample taken at primary tumor resection. Unsorted samples of tumor, nontumor lung or frozen PBMC had their whole RNA sequenced. The donor group consisted of under 90 patients who had untreated, early-stage non-small cell lung cancer. V was trimmed by 6 bases and J by 0 bases, leaving 18 bases between them. The CDR3 length is 17 residues. Germline V gives CDR1 MNHNS, CDR2 SASEGT. The source of the sample is a study of spatial heterogeneity in lung cancer. Study-level information: Detected sequences consistently included more beta-chain ones than alpha-chain ones.

Every TCR cDNA molecule bore its own unique molecular identifier. MiXCR, run by TCRdb on the 5' RACE reads, gives a single entry per CDR3 protein. The sample consists of around 13,000 distinct CDR3 sequences, less than 15% of them appearing once. Notes on the study in general: Ubiquitous expanded tumor TCRs appeared in blood more at resection than follow-up.

The chain carries TRBV6-1 and TRBJ2-1; TRBD2 might be the D (6 bases). Sequenced here: PBMCs, sampled at surgery. The TCR originated in a male donor with early-stage non-small cell lung cancer. CDR3 sequence: CASRPPSDRSSYNEQFF. The CDR3 DNA reads as TGTGCCAGCAGGCCCCCTAGCGATCGAAGCTCCTACAATGAGCAGTTCTTC.